The clone carrying this TCR beta chain appeared once. The CDR3 runs to 15 residues. Germline V lookup: CDR1 LNHDA, CDR2 SQIVND (reference sequence). V lost 4 bases and J lost 0, with 12 bases in between. This record belongs to a study of OX40 agonist ivuxolimab in advanced cancers. Study overall: Ivuxolimab was delivered to patients intravenously every 2 weeks at doses spanning 0.01 to 10 mg/kg.

Clones were sequenced by immunoSEQ multiplex PCR, and TCRdb holds only the in-frame ones, with some missing. This table has 45,000 to 60,000 clones, around 80% appearing once. Systemic immunosuppression or autoimmune disease history was grounds to exclude patients. This sequence originates from an adult with an advanced solid tumor such as melanoma, head and neck, liver or kidney cancer. The chain employs TRBV19 and TRBJ1-1; D not resolved. Sequencing used CD4+ or CD8+ T cells sorted from blood, obtained in a trial of the OX40 agonist ivuxolimab. The CDR3 loop reads CASSKEVTMNTEAFF. The CDR3 nucleotides read TGTGCCAGTAGTAAGGAGGTCACCATGAACACTGAAGCTTTCTTT.